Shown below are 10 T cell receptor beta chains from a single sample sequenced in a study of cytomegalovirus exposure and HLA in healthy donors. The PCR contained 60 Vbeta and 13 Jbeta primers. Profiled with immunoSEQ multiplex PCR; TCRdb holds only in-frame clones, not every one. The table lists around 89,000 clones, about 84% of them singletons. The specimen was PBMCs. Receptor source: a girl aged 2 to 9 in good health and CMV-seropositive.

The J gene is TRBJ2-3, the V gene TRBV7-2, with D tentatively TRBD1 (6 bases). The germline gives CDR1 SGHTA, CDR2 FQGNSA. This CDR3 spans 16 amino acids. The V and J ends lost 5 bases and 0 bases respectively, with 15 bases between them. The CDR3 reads CASSPRGISSTDTQYF. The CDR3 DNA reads TGTGCCAGCAGCCCAAGGGGGATTTCTAGCACAGATACGCAGTATTTT.

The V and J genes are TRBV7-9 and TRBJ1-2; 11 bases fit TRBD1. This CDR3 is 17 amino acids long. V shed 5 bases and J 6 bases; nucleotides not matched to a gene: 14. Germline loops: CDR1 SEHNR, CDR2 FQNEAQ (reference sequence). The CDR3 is CASSQTKDRGRGHGYTF. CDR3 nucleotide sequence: TGTGCCAGCAGCCAAACAAAGGACAGGGGGCGAGGCCATGGCTACACCTTC. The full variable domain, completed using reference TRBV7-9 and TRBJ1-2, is DTGVSQNPRHKITKRGQNVTFRCDPISEHNRLYWYRQTLGQGPEFLTYFQNEAQLEKSRLLSDRFSAERPKGSFSTLEIQRTEQGDSAMYLCASSQTKDRGRGHGYTFGSGTRLTVV.

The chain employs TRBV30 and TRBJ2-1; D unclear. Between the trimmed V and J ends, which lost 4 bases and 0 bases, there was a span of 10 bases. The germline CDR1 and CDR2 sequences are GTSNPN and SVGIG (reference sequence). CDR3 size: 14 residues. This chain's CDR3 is CAWNTLGSYNEQFF. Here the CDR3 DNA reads TGTGCCTGGAATACTCTTGGCTCCTACAATGAGCAGTTCTTC. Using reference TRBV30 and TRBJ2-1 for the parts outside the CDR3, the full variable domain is SQTIHQWPATLVQPVGSPLSLECTVEGTSNPNLYWYRQAAGRGLQLLFYSVGIGQISSEVPQNLSASRPQDRQFILSSKKLLLSDSGFYLCAWNTLGSYNEQFFGPGTRLTVL.

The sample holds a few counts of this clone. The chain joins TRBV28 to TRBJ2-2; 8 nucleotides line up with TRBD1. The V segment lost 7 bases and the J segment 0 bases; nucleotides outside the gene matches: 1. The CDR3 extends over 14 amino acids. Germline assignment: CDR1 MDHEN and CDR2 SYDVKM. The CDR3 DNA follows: TGTGCCAGCATACAGGGGGCGAACACCGGGGAGCTGTTTTTT. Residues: CASIQGANTGELFF.

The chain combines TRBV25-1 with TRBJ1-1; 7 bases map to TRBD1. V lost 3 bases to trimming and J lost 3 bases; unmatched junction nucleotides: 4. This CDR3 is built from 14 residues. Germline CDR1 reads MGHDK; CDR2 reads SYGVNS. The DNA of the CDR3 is TGTGCCAGCAGTGAGACAGGGATGTACACTGAAGCTTTCTTT. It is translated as CASSETGMYTEAFF.

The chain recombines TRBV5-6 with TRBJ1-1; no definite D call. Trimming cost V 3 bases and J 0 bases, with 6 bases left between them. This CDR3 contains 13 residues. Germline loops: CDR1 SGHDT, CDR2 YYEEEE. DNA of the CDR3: TGTGCCAGCAGCTATAATATGAACACTGAAGCTTTCTTT. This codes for CASSYNMNTEAFF.

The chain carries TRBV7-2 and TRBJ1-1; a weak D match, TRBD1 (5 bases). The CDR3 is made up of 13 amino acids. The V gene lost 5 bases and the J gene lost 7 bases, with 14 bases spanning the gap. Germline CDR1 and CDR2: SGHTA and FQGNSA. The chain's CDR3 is CASSPPRGVEAFF. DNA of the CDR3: TGTGCCAGCAGCCCCCCCCGGGGGGTTGAAGCTTTCTTT.

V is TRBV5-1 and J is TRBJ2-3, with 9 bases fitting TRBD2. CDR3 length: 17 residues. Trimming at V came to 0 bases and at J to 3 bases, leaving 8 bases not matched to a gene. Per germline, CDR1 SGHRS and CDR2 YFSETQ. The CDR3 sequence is CASSLADGTSRTDTQYF. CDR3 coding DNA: TGCGCCAGCAGCTTGGCCGATGGGACTAGCCGGACAGATACGCAGTATTTT.

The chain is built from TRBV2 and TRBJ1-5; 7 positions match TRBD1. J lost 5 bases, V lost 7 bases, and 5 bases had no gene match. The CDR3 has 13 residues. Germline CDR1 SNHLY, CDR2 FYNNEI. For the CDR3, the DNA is TGTGCCAGCATCGACAGGGAGTATCAGCCCCAGCATTTT. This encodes CASIDREYQPQHF.

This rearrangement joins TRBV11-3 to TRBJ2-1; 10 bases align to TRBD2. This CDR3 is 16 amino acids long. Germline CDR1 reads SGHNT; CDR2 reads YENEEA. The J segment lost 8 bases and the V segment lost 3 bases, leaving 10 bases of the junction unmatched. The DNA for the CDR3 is TGTGCCAGCAGCTTCGGACTAGCGGAGGCGAAGGATGAGCAGTTCTTC. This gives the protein CASSFGLAEAKDEQFF.